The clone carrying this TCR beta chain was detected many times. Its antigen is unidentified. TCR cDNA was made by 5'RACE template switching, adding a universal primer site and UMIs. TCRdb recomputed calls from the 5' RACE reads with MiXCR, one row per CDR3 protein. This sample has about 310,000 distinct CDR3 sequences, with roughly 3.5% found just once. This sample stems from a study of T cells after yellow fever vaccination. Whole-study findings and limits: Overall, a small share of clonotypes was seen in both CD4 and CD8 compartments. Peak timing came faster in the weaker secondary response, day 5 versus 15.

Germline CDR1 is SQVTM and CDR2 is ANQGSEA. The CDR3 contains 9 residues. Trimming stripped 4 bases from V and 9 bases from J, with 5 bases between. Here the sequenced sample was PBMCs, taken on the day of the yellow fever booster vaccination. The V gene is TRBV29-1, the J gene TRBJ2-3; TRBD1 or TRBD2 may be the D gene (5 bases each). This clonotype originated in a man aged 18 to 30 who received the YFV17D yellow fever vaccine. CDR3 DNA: TGCAGCGTTGGGGGGACGCAGTATTTT. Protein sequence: CSVGGTQYF.